This T cell receptor (beta chain) is from a study of blood T cell repertoires in COVID-19. Clones were sequenced by immunoSEQ multiplex PCR, and TCRdb holds only the in-frame ones, with some missing. The sample shows roughly 200,000 clones, around 80% of them seen only once. The clonotype originates from a man in his 70s with active or convalescent COVID-19. The sequencing sample was made of peripheral blood.

CDR3 in DNA: TGTGCCAGCACCAGGGAAGGCCGTTCGGAAGCTTTCTTT. Translation gives CASTREGRSEAFF. This chain links TRBV2 with TRBJ1-1; TRBD1 might be the D (5 bases). This CDR3 region has 13 residues. The V gene's germline CDR1 is SNHLY and CDR2 FYNNEI. Trimming pared 7 bases from V and 8 bases from J, leaving 17 bases between. Filled out from reference TRBV2 and TRBJ1-1, the complete variable domain reads EPEVTQTPSHQVTQMGQEVILRCVPISNHLYFYWYRQILGQKVEFLVSFYNNEISEKSEIFDDQFSVERPDGSNFTLKIRSTKLEDSAMYFCASTREGRSEAFFGQGTRLTVV.